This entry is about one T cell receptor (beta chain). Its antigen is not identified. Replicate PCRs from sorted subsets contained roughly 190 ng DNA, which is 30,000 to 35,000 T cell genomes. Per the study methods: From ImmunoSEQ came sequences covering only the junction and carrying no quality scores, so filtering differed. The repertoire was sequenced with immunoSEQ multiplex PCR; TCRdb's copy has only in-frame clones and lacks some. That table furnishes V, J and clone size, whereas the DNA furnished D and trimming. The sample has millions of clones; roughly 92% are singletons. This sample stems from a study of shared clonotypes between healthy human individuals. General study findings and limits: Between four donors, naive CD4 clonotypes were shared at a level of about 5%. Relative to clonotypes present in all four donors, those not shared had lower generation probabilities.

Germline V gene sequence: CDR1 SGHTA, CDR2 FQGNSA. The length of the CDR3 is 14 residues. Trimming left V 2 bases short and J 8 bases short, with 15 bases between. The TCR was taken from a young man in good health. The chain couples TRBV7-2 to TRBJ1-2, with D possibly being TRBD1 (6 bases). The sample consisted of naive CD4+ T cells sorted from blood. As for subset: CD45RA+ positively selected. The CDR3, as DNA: TGTGCCAGCAGCTTATATACAGGGATCGGCGGCTACACCTTC. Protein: CASSLYTGIGGYTF.